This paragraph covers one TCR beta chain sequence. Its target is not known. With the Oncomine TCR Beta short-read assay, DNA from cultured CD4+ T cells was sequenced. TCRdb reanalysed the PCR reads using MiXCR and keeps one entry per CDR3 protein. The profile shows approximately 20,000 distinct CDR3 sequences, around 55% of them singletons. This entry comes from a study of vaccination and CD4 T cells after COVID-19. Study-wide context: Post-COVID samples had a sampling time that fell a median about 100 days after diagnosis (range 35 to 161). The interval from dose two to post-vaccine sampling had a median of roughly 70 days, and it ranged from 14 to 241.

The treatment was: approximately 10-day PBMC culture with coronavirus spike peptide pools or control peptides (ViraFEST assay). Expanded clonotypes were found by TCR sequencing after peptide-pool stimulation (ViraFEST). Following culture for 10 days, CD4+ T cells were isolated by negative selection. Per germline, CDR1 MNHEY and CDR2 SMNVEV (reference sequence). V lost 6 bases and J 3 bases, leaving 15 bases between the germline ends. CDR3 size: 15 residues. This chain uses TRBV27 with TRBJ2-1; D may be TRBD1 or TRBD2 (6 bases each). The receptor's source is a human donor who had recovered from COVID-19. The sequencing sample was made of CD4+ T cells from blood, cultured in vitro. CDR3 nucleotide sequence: TGTGCCAGCAGCGCCGGGGGCGGTGGCTACAATGAGCAGTTCTTC. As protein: CASSAGGGGYNEQFF.